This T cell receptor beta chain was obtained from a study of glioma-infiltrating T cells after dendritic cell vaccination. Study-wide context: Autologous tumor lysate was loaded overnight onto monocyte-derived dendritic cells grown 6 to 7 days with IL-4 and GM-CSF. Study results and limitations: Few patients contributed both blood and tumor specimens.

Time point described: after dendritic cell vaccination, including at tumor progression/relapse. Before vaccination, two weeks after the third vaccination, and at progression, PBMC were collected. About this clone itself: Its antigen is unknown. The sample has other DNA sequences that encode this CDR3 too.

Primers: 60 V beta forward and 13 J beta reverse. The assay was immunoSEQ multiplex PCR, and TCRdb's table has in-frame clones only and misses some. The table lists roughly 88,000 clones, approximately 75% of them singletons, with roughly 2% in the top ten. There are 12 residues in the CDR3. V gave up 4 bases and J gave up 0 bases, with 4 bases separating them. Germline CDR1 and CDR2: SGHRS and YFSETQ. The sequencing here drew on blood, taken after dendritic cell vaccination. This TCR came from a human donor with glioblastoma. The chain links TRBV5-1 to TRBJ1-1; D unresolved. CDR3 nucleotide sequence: TGCGCCAGCAGCCGGTTGAACACTGAAGCTTTCTTT. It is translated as CASSRLNTEAFF.